The rows below give T cell receptor beta chains drawn from one sample of a study of long-term antiretroviral therapy in people with HIV. TCRdb's copy holds only in-frame clones and misses some; the assay was immunoSEQ multiplex PCR. The table has approximately 21,000 clones, 90% seen once; the top ten hold approximately 9.6%. The starting material was unsorted PBMCs, obtained about 4.5 years before starting antiretroviral therapy. These receptors originate from a woman in her 30s with HIV. The CDR3 runs from the conserved cysteine through the conserved F or W. A D gene is named only where the DNA matches it firmly. Only part of the rows carry a size: once, few, many, or a class if the clone is expanded.

-	TRBV4-3	-	TRBJ1-2	CASSQGAGAYGYTF	TGCGCCAGCAGCCAAGGTGCAGGGGCCTATGGCTACACCTTC
-	TRBV2	-	TRBJ1-5	CASRETGANLSNQPQHF	TGTGCCAGCAGGGAGACAGGAGCCAACCTTAGCAATCAGCCCCAGCATTTT
-	TRBV10-1	-	TRBJ1-1	CASSERRTSAEAFF	TGCGCCAGCAGTGAGCGTAGGACCTCCGCTGAAGCTTTCTTT
TRBD1	TRBV6-5	once	TRBJ2-7	CASKSRDRSYEQYF	TGTGCCAGCAAGTCCAGGGACAGGAGCTACGAGCAGTACTTC
TRBD1	TRBV29-1	-	TRBJ1-2	CSVGRQGDTGGYTF	TGCAGCGTTGGAAGACAGGGGGATACGGGTGGCTACACCTTC
-	TRBV5-1	-	TRBJ1-3	CASSLVGGRLGNTIYF	TGCGCCAGCAGCTTGGTGGGGGGGCGCCTGGGAAACACCATATATTTT
-	TRBV5-6	-	TRBJ2-5	CASSLRIDQETQYF	TGTGCCAGCAGTCTTCGGATAGATCAAGAGACCCAGTACTTC
-	TRBV27	-	TRBJ1-2	CASRWIGGYGYTF	TGTGCCAGCAGATGGATAGGGGGCTATGGCTACACCTTC
-	TRBV7-9	-	TRBJ1-2	CASSLPGAPRANYGYTF	TGTGCCAGCAGCCTCCCTGGGGCACCCAGAGCTAACTATGGCTACACCTTC
-	TRBV19	-	TRBJ1-2	CASSIGGFAYGYTF	TGTGCCAGTAGTATTGGGGGGTTCGCCTATGGCTACACCTTC
TRBD1	TRBV18	-	TRBJ1-1	CASSPPRGPDTEAFF	TGTGCCAGCTCACCACCGAGGGGGCCAGACACTGAAGCTTTCTTT
-	TRBV30	-	TRBJ1-2	CAWTRSNYGYTF	TGTGCCTGGACCCGAAGTAACTATGGCTACACCTTC
-	TRBV30	-	TRBJ1-6	CAWSTGFPYNSPLHF	TGTGCCTGGAGTACGGGGTTCCCCTATAATTCACCCCTCCACTTT
TRBD1	TRBV5-4	-	TRBJ2-7	CASSLATGVGNEQYF	TGTGCCAGCAGCCTAGCGACAGGGGTCGGGAACGAGCAGTACTTC
-	TRBV4-1	once	TRBJ1-6	CASSQTGFNSPLHF	TGCGCCAGCAGCCAAACAGGGTTTAATTCACCCCTCCACTTT
-	TRBV14	-	TRBJ2-7	CASSQDVGYGQSSYEQYF	TGTGCCAGCAGCCAAGATGTCGGCTACGGCCAGAGCTCCTACGAGCAGTACTTC
-	TRBV6-1	-	TRBJ1-2	CASSVGSGTSGYTF	TGTGCCAGCAGTGTGGGATCTGGGACATCCGGCTACACCTTC
TRBD1	TRBV19	-	TRBJ1-5	CASSMGTGASVKPQHF	TGTGCCAGTAGTATGGGGACAGGGGCTAGTGTCAAGCCCCAGCATTTT
-	TRBV5-8	-	TRBJ1-1	CASSLYGGNTEAFF	TGTGCCAGCAGCTTATACGGGGGGAACACTGAAGCTTTCTTT
TRBD1	TRBV7-2	-	TRBJ1-5	CASSTTGKQPQHF	TGTGCCAGCAGCACGACAGGGAAACAGCCCCAGCATTTT
TRBD1	TRBV27	-	TRBJ2-5	CASTLYGDRGRGETQYF	TGTGCCAGCACCCTTTACGGGGACAGGGGGCGCGGAGAGACCCAGTACTTC
TRBD1	TRBV6-6	once	TRBJ1-5	CASSYSISGGGQPQHF	TGTGCCAGCAGTTACTCGATATCAGGGGGCGGTCAGCCCCAGCATTTT
TRBD2	TRBV5-4	-	TRBJ2-3	CASSPPPLAGGPADTQYF	TGTGCCAGCAGCCCCCCCCCACTAGCGGGGGGGCCCGCAGATACGCAGTATTTT
-	TRBV5-5	-	TRBJ1-1	CASSPRFPMNTEAFF	TGTGCCAGCAGCCCCAGGTTCCCCATGAACACTGAAGCTTTCTTT
TRBD1	TRBV23-1	-	TRBJ2-1	CASSHWTGTYNEQFF	TGCGCCAGCAGTCATTGGACAGGGACGTACAATGAGCAGTTCTTC
-	TRBV7-3	-	TRBJ2-5	CASSPGPKETQYF	TGTGCCAGCAGCCCTGGACCAAAAGAGACCCAGTACTTC
-	TRBV5-5	-	TRBJ1-1	CASSSVGGETEAFF	TGTGCCAGCAGCTCGGTGGGGGGCGAGACTGAAGCTTTCTTT
-	TRBV5-1	-	TRBJ1-1	CASSDPSWKGNTEAFF	TGCGCCAGCAGCGACCCCTCGTGGAAGGGGAACACTGAAGCTTTCTTT
-	TRBV2	-	TRBJ2-5	CASSKQDFQETQYF	TGTGCCAGCAGTAAACAGGATTTCCAAGAGACCCAGTACTTC
TRBD1	TRBV9	-	TRBJ1-1	CASSVTGGNTEAFF	TGTGCCAGCAGCGTGACAGGGGGAAACACTGAAGCTTTCTTT
TRBD2	TRBV19	-	TRBJ2-1	CASSITSGGVLNNEQFF	TGTGCCAGTAGTATCACTAGCGGGGGGGTTCTTAACAATGAGCAGTTCTTC
TRBD1	TRBV2	-	TRBJ1-3	CASRRPGTAGNTIYF	TGTGCCAGCCGTCGGCCCGGGACAGCCGGAAACACCATATATTTT
-	TRBV7-2	-	TRBJ2-7	CASSLTSYEQYF	TGTGCCAGCAGCTTAACATCCTACGAGCAGTACTTC
TRBD2	TRBV30	-	TRBJ2-3	CALSGGATDTQYF	TGTGCCTTGAGCGGGGGGGCCACAGATACGCAGTATTTT
-	TRBV10-3	-	TRBJ1-3	CAIRDWTARDGNTIYF	TGTGCCATCCGAGATTGGACCGCAAGGGATGGAAACACCATATATTTT
-	TRBV6-1	-	TRBJ1-2	CASSEKPGRGLGTTSGVYGYTF	TGTGCCAGCAGTGAAAAACCAGGGCGGGGTTTAGGAACCACGTCTGGAGTATATGGCTACACCTTC
-	TRBV21-1	-	TRBJ1-1	CASSGRNTGSTEAFF	TGTGCCAGCAGCGGCCGGAACACAGGGTCCACTGAAGCTTTCTTT
TRBD1	TRBV6-6	-	TRBJ1-1	CASGRTGGFTEAFF	TGTGCCAGCGGGCGAACAGGGGGCTTCACTGAAGCTTTCTTT
-	TRBV4-1	-	TRBJ2-2	CASSRDDRQGNTGELFF	TGCGCCAGCAGCCGAGACGACAGGCAGGGGAACACCGGGGAGCTGTTTTTT
TRBD1	TRBV2	few	TRBJ1-1	CASSAQGAVAEAFF	TGTGCCAGCAGTGCACAGGGGGCTGTTGCTGAAGCTTTCTTT
-	TRBV7-9	-	TRBJ1-1	CASSLVGGRSEAFF	TGTGCCAGCAGCTTAGTCGGGGGTCGCTCTGAAGCTTTCTTT